This record looks at one T cell receptor beta chain sequence and its context. The sample comes from a study of blood T cell repertoires in COVID-19. Produced via immunoSEQ multiplex PCR; TCRdb's table is partial and in-frame only. The sample records some 87,000 clones, 81% being singletons. The CDR3 totals 14 residues. The J segment lost 5 bases and the V segment lost 3 bases, leaving 4 bases of the junction unmatched. CDR1 and CDR2 (germline): SGHTA, FQGNSA. The sequencing input was peripheral blood. The J gene is TRBJ2-1, the V gene TRBV7-2; 7 bases align to TRBD2. This clonotype was sampled from a human donor in a cohort sampled during active COVID-19. This CDR3 reads CASSFRRGNNEQFF. In DNA form, the CDR3 reads TGTGCCAGCAGCTTTCGGCGGGGGAACAATGAGCAGTTCTTC.